These 15 T cell receptor beta chains share one sample of origin, sequenced in a study of CD8+CD57+ T cells in acquired aplastic anemia. Genomic DNA, serving as template, underwent TCR beta VDJ and CDR3 profiling. TCRdb reanalysed the reads using MiXCR and keeps one entry per CDR3 protein. The sample contains about 180,000 distinct CDR3 sequences, around 63% of which appear only once. Patients chosen for sequencing had CD8+CD57+ cells that had expanded, as shown by flow cytometry. The sample taken for sequencing was sorted CD4+, CD8+, or CD8+CD57+ T cells (not recorded which) from PBMCs. Receptors originate from a human donor with aplastic anemia.

This clonotype has more than one count but fewer than ten. The CDR3 is CASSFIPAGKIGNEQFF. The CDR3, as DNA: TGTGCCAGCAGCTTCATCCCAGCGGGGAAAATTGGGAATGAGCAGTTCTTC. The rearrangement links TRBV7-2 to TRBJ2-1; 7 nucleotides align to TRBD2. This CDR3 comprises 17 residues. CDR1 is SGHTA, CDR2 FQGNSA, per germline. V trimming: 3 bases; J trimming: 7 bases; junction bases outside the gene matches: 15.

V gene TRBV6-4 combines with J gene TRBJ2-3, with 8 bases aligning to TRBD1. The J segment lost 4 bases and the V segment lost 4 bases, leaving 4 bases of the junction unmatched. The CDR3 is made up of 14 amino acids. Germline V gene lookup returns CDR1 MRHNA and CDR2 SNTAGT. In DNA form, the CDR3 reads TGTGCCAGCAGTGCTGGACAGGGATCAGATACGCAGTATTTT. It codes for CASSAGQGSDTQYF.

The chain is built from TRBV12-3 or TRBV12-4 and TRBJ2-7; 10 positions agree with TRBD1. Losses at the gene ends were 6 bases for V and 3 bases for J; bases not matched to a gene: 5. The length of the CDR3 is 14 residues. CDR3 protein: CASRPGTGDYEQYF. In DNA form, the CDR3 reads TGTGCCAGCAGACCAGGGACAGGGGACTACGAGCAGTACTTC.

This clonotype was recorded at least ten times. V gene TRBV19 combines with J gene TRBJ2-1; D is unresolved. This CDR3 comprises 14 residues. In germline, CDR1 is LNHDA, CDR2 SQIVND (reference sequence). Trimming took 3 bases from V and 5 from J, leaving 11 bases between them. The CDR3 sequence is CASSISRADNEQFF. CDR3 bases: TGTGCCAGTAGTATTAGTCGGGCCGACAATGAGCAGTTCTTC.

The chain uses TRBV9 and TRBJ1-5, with no clear D. Germline V gives CDR1 SGDLS, CDR2 YYNGEE. The CDR3 is 14 residues long. Between the trimmed V and J ends, which lost 2 bases and 4 bases, there was a span of 10 bases. The CDR3 is CASSVGPLNQPQHF. In DNA form, the CDR3 reads TGTGCCAGCAGCGTGGGCCCGCTAAATCAGCCCCAGCATTTT.

Worth noting for this clonotype: The CDR3 does not end in the conserved phenylalanine or tryptophan, so this is likely a read error. The rearrangement links TRBV7-9 to TRBJ2-7; 10 positions match TRBD1. The germline V gene has CDR1 SEHNR and CDR2 FQNEAQ (reference sequence). The CDR3 loop spans 16 amino acids. V gave up 6 bases and J gave up 5 bases; unmatched junction bases: 13. CDR3 protein: CASRSSTGTGVHEQYS. The CDR3 DNA reads TGTGCCAGCAGATCATCGACCGGGACAGGGGTCCACGAGCAGTACTCC.

The chain combines TRBV24-1 with TRBJ2-7, with D perhaps matching TRBD1 (7 bases). This CDR3 is 14 amino acids long. The V gene's germline CDR1 is KGHDR and CDR2 SFDVKD. V was shortened by 4 bases and J by 5 bases, with 14 bases between the two germline ends. The DNA for the CDR3 is TGTGCCACCAGTGACCCTGCAGGGGGGAACGAGCAGTACTTC. Encoded protein: CATSDPAGGNEQYF.

The table lists this clonotype with a few counts. The chain couples TRBV15 to TRBJ1-6; D unresolved. CDR1 LNHNV and CDR2 YYDKDF come from the germline V gene (reference sequence). V gave up 6 bases and J gave up 0 bases, with 6 bases separating them. This CDR3 comprises 14 residues. For the CDR3, the DNA is TGTGCCACCAGTCGTAGCTCCTATAATTCACCCCTCCACTTT. Its protein product is CATSRSSYNSPLHF.

J is TRBJ2-7 and V is TRBV7-3; D remains unclear. This CDR3 is 15 amino acids long. V was clipped by 6 bases and J by 0 bases, with 15 bases between them. From germline, CDR1 is SGHTA and CDR2 FQGTGA. The CDR3 protein is CASRAGRAISYEQYF. In nucleotides, the CDR3 is TGTGCCAGCAGGGCCGGACGTGCGATCTCCTACGAGCAGTACTTC. Using reference TRBV7-3 and TRBJ2-7 for the parts outside the CDR3, the full variable domain is GAGVSQTPSNKVTEKGKYVELRCDPISGHTALYWYRQSLGQGPEFLIYFQGTGAADDSGLPNDRFFAVRPEGSVSTLKIQRTERGDSAVYLCASRAGRAISYEQYFGPGTRLTVT.

The sample holds many counts of this clonotype. The chain employs TRBV19 and TRBJ1-1; D uncertain. The CDR3 is 13 amino acids. Trimming removed 7 bases from V and 1 base from J, with 10 bases in between. Germline CDR1 reads LNHDA; CDR2 reads SQIVND (reference sequence). The CDR3 DNA follows: TGTGCCAGTATGCAAGGACCGAACACTGAAGCTTTCTTT. This codes for CASMQGPNTEAFF.

The rearrangement joins TRBV19 to TRBJ2-3; 10 bases align to TRBD2. This CDR3 comprises 17 residues. CDR1 and CDR2 (germline): LNHDA, SQIVND (reference sequence). Trimming took 2 bases from V and 6 from J; bases not matched to a gene: 11. The CDR3 DNA follows: TGTGCCAGTAGTATATCCCAAGGTAGCGGGAGGAGTGATACGCAGTATTTT. Translation gives CASSISQGSGRSDTQYF.

The chain employs TRBV7-9 and TRBJ2-1; D not resolved. The CDR3 has 14 residues. Trimming shortened V by 5 bases and J by 4 bases, and 12 bases separated the two germline ends. Germline V gene sequence: CDR1 SEHNR, CDR2 FQNEAQ (reference sequence). The CDR3 sequence: CASSQTGQYNEQFF. In DNA, the CDR3 is TGTGCCAGCAGCCAAACCGGTCAGTACAATGAGCAGTTCTTC.

The chain combines TRBV20-1 with TRBJ2-5; 11 bases agree with TRBD2. The CDR3 totals 16 residues. Per the germline V gene, CDR1 is DFQATT and CDR2 is SNEGSKA (reference sequence). The junction had 8 bases not matched to a gene; V was cut back by 0 bases and J by 5 bases. CDR3 DNA sequence: TGCAGTGCTAGAGATAATAGCGGGAGGGCCGGTGAGACCCAGTACTTC. Amino acid sequence: CSARDNSGRAGETQYF.

CDR3 sequence (DNA): TGTGCCAGCAGCCCCTGGTCCAGCTTGAACACCGGGGAGCTGTTTTTT. Translating gives CASSPWSSLNTGELFF. V gene TRBV7-3 combines with J gene TRBJ2-2; D remains ambiguous. With 5 bases removed from V and 1 base from J, the gap between germline ends came to 14 bases. CDR1 SGHTA and CDR2 FQGTGA come from the germline V gene. CDR3 size: 16 residues. Supplemented by reference TRBV7-3 and TRBJ2-2, the full variable domain reads GAGVSQTPSNKVTEKGKYVELRCDPISGHTALYWYRQSLGQGPEFLIYFQGTGAADDSGLPNDRFFAVRPEGSVSTLKIQRTERGDSAVYLCASSPWSSLNTGELFFGEGSRLTVL.

The CDR3 loop reads CASSLLDQETEAFF. The CDR3 DNA reads TGTGCCAGCAGCTTACTGGATCAGGAAACTGAAGCTTTCTTT. The rearrangement links TRBV7-9 to TRBJ1-1; D uncertain. The CDR3 has 14 residues. Germline V CDR1 and CDR2: SEHNR, FQNEAQ (reference sequence). Between the trimmed V and J ends, which lost 2 bases and 5 bases, there was a span of 12 bases.